This TCR beta chain was observed in a study of T cell repertoires in cytomegalovirus infection. Study-wide context: Signatures in public TCR beta sequences pointed to both CMV infection and matching HLA type.

TCRdb reprocessed the reads via MiXCR and lists one record per CDR3 protein. The sample shows over 95,000 distinct CDR3 sequences, more than 30% of them seen only once. As for this clonotype: The target antigen is unknown.

This CDR3 is built from 13 residues. The ends were cut back, 0 bases at V and 6 bases at J, with 9 bases in the middle. Germline V gene data show CDR1 as LGHNA and CDR2 as YNFKEQ. Study results and limitations: There were HLA-C-restricted CMV-specific TCR beta clonotypes dominating the ex vivo response.

The starting material was CD8+ T cells from cultured PBMCs, obtained from culture after CMV antigen stimulation. J is TRBJ2-7 and V is TRBV4-2; D gene uncertain. This sequence was found in a human donor in good health (CMV status not recorded). Some clones in this sample may be carry-over from other donors' samples. CDR3 bases: TGTGCCAGCAGCCAAGAGATCCCTAGCGAGCAGTACTTC. Residues: CASSQEIPSEQYF.